Following are 12 T cell receptor beta chains from one sample sequenced in a study of blood T cell repertoires in COVID-19. Some clones are missing from TCRdb's copy, which holds only in-frame ones; the method was immunoSEQ multiplex PCR. The sample lists 200,000 to 250,000 clones; roughly four fifths were seen once. The source material was peripheral blood. The receptors were gathered from a woman of 80 years or more with COVID-19, enrolled during active disease.

The chain uses TRBV2 and TRBJ2-3; the D gene is possibly TRBD2 (6 bases). The CDR3 consists of 15 residues. Trimming removed 6 bases at V and 3 bases at J, with 16 bases between. Germline CDR1 reads SNHLY; CDR2 reads FYNNEI. The CDR3 sequence: CASSPFIGTTDTQYF. The CDR3 DNA reads as TGTGCCAGCAGCCCGTTCATAGGGACTACAGATACGCAGTATTTT.

The sample holds a few counts of this clone. J is TRBJ1-4 and V is TRBV7-9; tentative D call: TRBD1 (5 bases). This CDR3 comprises 15 residues. Germline V gives CDR1 SEHNR, CDR2 FQNEAQ (reference sequence). Deletions cut 3 bases from V and 8 bases from J, with 16 bases between. CDR3 nucleotide sequence: TGTGCCAGCAGCTTTGCGGGGCCGGGCGGGGAAAAACTGTTTTTT. As protein: CASSFAGPGGEKLFF. The variable domain in full, completed from reference TRBV7-9 and TRBJ1-4, reads DTGVSQNPRHKITKRGQNVTFRCDPISEHNRLYWYRQTLGQGPEFLTYFQNEAQLEKSRLLSDRFSAERPKGSFSTLEIQRTEQGDSAMYLCASSFAGPGGEKLFFGSGTQLSVL.

This chain connects TRBV3-1 (or the pseudogene TRBV3-2) to TRBJ1-2; TRBD1 might be the D (6 bases). The CDR3 extends over 12 amino acids. Germline assignment: CDR1 LGHDT and CDR2 YNNKEL (reference sequence). Trimming removed 4 bases at V and 6 bases at J, with 9 bases between. The CDR3 region has the DNA TGTGCCAGCAGCCGACGGACAGATGGCTACACCTTC. It is translated as CASSRRTDGYTF.

Only a few counts were recorded for this clone. This chain connects TRBV7-2 to TRBJ2-1; D not certain. This CDR3 has 13 residues. Germline V gives CDR1 SGHTA, CDR2 FQGNSA. V was shortened by 5 bases and J by 7 bases, with 12 bases between the two germline ends. CDR3 sequence: CASSPYPGNEQFF. CDR3 bases: TGTGCCAGCAGCCCCTACCCGGGTAATGAGCAGTTCTTC.

The chain recombines TRBV6-6 with TRBJ1-5; TRBD1 matches at 7 bases. The V segment lost 11 bases and the J segment 7 bases; nucleotides outside the gene matches: 11. CDR1 and CDR2 from the germline V gene are MNHNY and SVGAGI (reference sequence). The CDR3 is made up of 13 amino acids. The CDR3 reads CASRVQGNQPQHF. CDR3 bases: TGTGCCTCCCGGGTACAGGGGAACCAGCCCCAGCATTTT.

The chain carries TRBV7-2 and TRBJ1-4, with 10 bases matching TRBD1. J was trimmed by 7 bases and V by 6 bases; bases with no gene match: 2. CDR3 length: 13 amino acids. Germline loops: CDR1 SGHTA, CDR2 FQGNSA. The CDR3 here is CASRTGGSEKLFF. The CDR3 nucleotides read TGTGCCAGCAGGACAGGGGGCAGTGAAAAACTGTTTTTT.

This clone has only one observation. The chain joins TRBV5-5 to TRBJ2-2; 9 bases fit TRBD1. This CDR3 comprises 15 residues. J was trimmed by 8 bases and V by 5 bases; bases with no gene match: 10. Germline V gene sequence: CDR1 SGHKS, CDR2 YYEKEE (reference sequence). The CDR3 here is CASSADRGAWGELFF. The CDR3 DNA is TGTGCCAGCAGTGCGGACAGGGGCGCTTGGGGGGAGCTGTTTTTT. The full variable domain, its missing parts supplied by reference TRBV5-5 and TRBJ2-2, is DAGVTQSPTHLIKTRGQQVTLRCSPISGHKSVSWYQQVLGQGPQFIFQYYEKEERGRGNFPDRFSARQFPNYSSELNVNALLLGDSALYLCASSADRGAWGELFFGEGSRLTVL.

The chain couples TRBV18 to TRBJ1-5; 8 bases are shared with TRBD1. The CDR3 covers 15 residues. J was trimmed by 1 base and V by 2 bases; bases with no gene match: 1. CDR1 and CDR2 (germline): KGHSH, LQKENI. As DNA, the CDR3 is TGTGCCAGCTCACCAAGGACAGGGAGCAATCAGCCCCAGCATTTT. It yields the protein CASSPRTGSNQPQHF.

The CDR3 protein is CASSAGTSNSEKLFF. The DNA of the CDR3 is TGCGCCAGCAGCGCCGGGACATCTAATTCAGAAAAACTGTTTTTT. The rearrangement joins TRBV5-1 to TRBJ1-4; maybe TRBD1 (6 bases). Trimming shortened V by 4 bases and J by 8 bases, and 18 bases separated the two germline ends. Germline CDR1 and CDR2: SGHRS and YFSETQ. The CDR3 has 15 residues.

This rearrangement joins TRBV29-1 to TRBJ1-2; TRBD1 matches 7 bases. Germline V lookup: CDR1 SQVTM, CDR2 ANQGSEA. The CDR3 runs to 12 residues. DNA of the CDR3: TGCAGTACTCTCACTGACAGGGAAGGCTACACCTTC. This translates into CSTLTDREGYTF.

The genes are TRBV15 and TRBJ2-2; the match to TRBD2 covers 7 bases. The germline gives CDR1 LNHNV, CDR2 YYDKDF (reference sequence). The CDR3 sequence is 17 residues long. V dropped 0 bases and J dropped 6; count of bases not matched to a gene: 10. CDR3 amino acids: CATSRDLDTSDAGELFF. The CDR3, as DNA: TGTGCCACCAGCAGAGATCTTGATACTAGCGATGCCGGGGAGCTGTTTTTT.

V gene TRBV18 combines with J gene TRBJ1-4; 7 nucleotides agree with TRBD1. V dropped 2 bases and J dropped 4; count of bases not matched to a gene: 7. CDR3 length equals 16 residues. The germline CDR1 and CDR2 sequences are KGHSH and LQKENI. The CDR3 is CASSPGQTGSNEKLFF. The CDR3 region has the DNA TGTGCCAGCTCACCAGGTCAGACAGGGAGTAATGAAAAACTGTTTTTT. Drawing the rest from reference TRBV18 and TRBJ1-4, the complete variable domain is NAGVMQNPRHLVRRRGQEARLRCSPMKGHSHVYWYRQLPEEGLKFMVYLQKENIIDESGMPKERFSAEFPKEGPSILRIQQVVRGDSAAYFCASSPGQTGSNEKLFFGSGTQLSVL.